This TCR beta chain was identified in a study of blood T cells in healthy people across ages. Per sample, no less than 5.5 micrograms of total RNA were extracted. Overall study findings and caveats: Any changes in expanded clonotypes were possibly confounded, as donor CMV status remained unknown.

For the second PCR, which ran for about 6 to 11 cycles, a sample-barcoded 5' primer and a J-beta primer mix were used. Unique molecular identifiers of 12 random nucleotides labeled each cDNA. One entry per CDR3 protein, called by TCRdb with MiXCR from the 5' RACE reads. The table lists 700,000 to 1,000,000 distinct CDR3 sequences, under 45% of them singletons. Trimming shortened V by 5 bases and J by 8 bases, and 15 bases separated the two germline ends. Germline loops: CDR1 SGHVS, CDR2 FQNEAQ. The CDR3 is made up of 13 amino acids. Turning to this clonotype: The target antigen is unknown.

What was sequenced was blood. This clonotype was sampled from a man aged 60 to 75 in good health. The gene calls are TRBV7-8 and TRBJ1-2; TRBD1 is a possible D gene (5 bases). The CDR3 is CASSGGPQRGYTF. The CDR3, as DNA: TGTGCCAGCAGCGGGGGACCTCAGCGGGGCTACACCTTC.